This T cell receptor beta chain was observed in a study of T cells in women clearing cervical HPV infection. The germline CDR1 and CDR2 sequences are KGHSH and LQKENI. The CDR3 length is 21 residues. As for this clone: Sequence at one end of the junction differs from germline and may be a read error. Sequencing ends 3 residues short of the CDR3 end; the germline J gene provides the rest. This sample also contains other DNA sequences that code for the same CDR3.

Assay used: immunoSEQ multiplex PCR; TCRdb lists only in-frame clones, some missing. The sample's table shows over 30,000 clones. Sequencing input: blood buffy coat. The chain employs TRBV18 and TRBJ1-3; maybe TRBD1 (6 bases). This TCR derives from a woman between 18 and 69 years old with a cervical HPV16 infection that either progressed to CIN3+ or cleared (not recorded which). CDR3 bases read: TGTGCCAGCTCACCCTACACTGTACAGGGTGGGAGTTGGACCTCTGGAAACACG. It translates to CASSPYTVQGGSWTSGNT. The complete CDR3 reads CASSPYTVQGGSWTSGNTIYF.